This is a list of T cell receptor beta chains from one sample in a study of blood T cell repertoires in COVID-19. TCRdb keeps only in-frame clones here, not all; method: immunoSEQ multiplex PCR. The table includes approximately 170,000 clones, 84% detected once. The sample comprised peripheral blood. The receptor set was obtained from a man aged 40-55 years who had recovered from COVID-19. CDR3s include the opening cysteine and the closing phenylalanine or tryptophan. D genes are given only for firm matches. Where a row states a size, it is once, few, many or the class of an expanded clone; other rows omit it.

CDR3nt: TGTGCCAGCCGACACAGGGGCACCCAAGAGACCCAGTACTTC; CDR3aa: CASRHRGTQETQYF; v_gene: TRBV18; d_gene: TRBD1; j_gene: TRBJ2-5; abundance: few
CDR3nt: TGTGCCAGCAGCACCGGGACAGTCACCGGGGAGCTGTTTTTT; CDR3aa: CASSTGTVTGELFF; v_gene: TRBV9; d_gene: TRBD1; j_gene: TRBJ2-2; abundance: NA
CDR3nt: TGTGCCAGTAGTAGGAAGGGACAGGAATTAGCCAAAAACATTCAGTACTTC; CDR3aa: CASSRKGQELAKNIQYF; v_gene: TRBV19; d_gene: TRBD1; j_gene: TRBJ2-4; abundance: NA
CDR3nt: TGTGCCAGCAGAACGGGGGGGAGCGGGAGAAATGAGCAGTTCTTC; CDR3aa: CASRTGGSGRNEQFF; v_gene: TRBV28; d_gene: TRBD2; j_gene: TRBJ2-1; abundance: NA
CDR3nt: TGTGCCAGTAGTATACCCCCGGTACGTACCATGAACACTGAAGCTTTCTTT; CDR3aa: CASSIPPVRTMNTEAFF; v_gene: TRBV19; d_gene: NA; j_gene: TRBJ1-1; abundance: NA
CDR3nt: TGTGCCAGCAGTTCCGCGGACAGTCACTACGAGCAGTACTTC; CDR3aa: CASSSADSHYEQYF; v_gene: TRBV27; d_gene: NA; j_gene: TRBJ2-7; abundance: NA
CDR3nt: TGTGCCAGCAGTTATTCCAGGGCCGCGAACACCGGGGAGCTGTTTTTT; CDR3aa: CASSYSRAANTGELFF; v_gene: TRBV6-2/TRBV6-3; d_gene: NA; j_gene: TRBJ2-2; abundance: NA
CDR3nt: TGCAGCGTTGTCGAAGGGACAGGGTTTAGTCAGCCCCAGCATTTT; CDR3aa: CSVVEGTGFSQPQHF; v_gene: TRBV29-1; d_gene: TRBD1; j_gene: TRBJ1-5; abundance: NA
CDR3nt: TGTGCCAGCAGTAGTAGACTAGCGGGCTTGAGGAATGAGCAGTTCTTC; CDR3aa: CASSSRLAGLRNEQFF; v_gene: TRBV28; d_gene: TRBD2; j_gene: TRBJ2-1; abundance: NA
CDR3nt: TGTGCCAGCAGCTTTCAGGGTTCTGGGGCCAACGTCCTGACTTTC; CDR3aa: CASSFQGSGANVLTF; v_gene: TRBV5-6; d_gene: NA; j_gene: TRBJ2-6; abundance: few
CDR3nt: TGTGCCAGCAGCAGTAGAGACAGGAACTACGAGCAGTACTTC; CDR3aa: CASSSRDRNYEQYF; v_gene: TRBV5-4; d_gene: NA; j_gene: TRBJ2-7; abundance: NA
CDR3nt: TGTGCCAGCAGCCTGCGAGGGGGATATGGCTACACCTTC; CDR3aa: CASSLRGGYGYTF; v_gene: TRBV27; d_gene: NA; j_gene: TRBJ1-2; abundance: NA
CDR3nt: TGTGCCAGCAGCGCCTATCCCCCGCGGGACCGGGGGACTGAAGCTTTCTTT; CDR3aa: CASSAYPPRDRGTEAFF; v_gene: TRBV7-3; d_gene: NA; j_gene: TRBJ1-1; abundance: NA
CDR3nt: TGTGCCAGCAGCCAAGATTTTGCCTACACAGCCGAGCAGTACTTC; CDR3aa: CASSQDFAYTAEQYF; v_gene: TRBV4-2; d_gene: NA; j_gene: TRBJ2-7; abundance: once
CDR3nt: TGTGCCAGCAGTTCCCAGGGGGCGGGCAATCAGCCCCAGCATTTT; CDR3aa: CASSSQGAGNQPQHF; v_gene: TRBV27; d_gene: TRBD1; j_gene: TRBJ1-5; abundance: NA